This T cell receptor beta chain was sequenced in a study of cytomegalovirus exposure and HLA in healthy donors. Study-wide background: Counted in an early data release were approximately 85 million unique TCRs from HLA-typed donors.

Germline V CDR1 and CDR2: LNHDA, SQIVND (reference sequence). The CDR3 covers 15 residues. Trimming cost V 4 bases and J 2 bases, with 12 bases left between them. A multiplex PCR was run with 60 Vbeta primers and 13 Jbeta primers. Clones were read by immunoSEQ multiplex PCR, and TCRdb kept only the in-frame ones, dropping some. The sample lists about 230,000 clones, 77% seen once, with roughly 2.5% in the top ten. The gene calls are TRBV19 and TRBJ1-5; no clear D gene. The TCR was taken from a woman aged 55-70 years in good health and CMV-seropositive. Material: PBMCs. CDR3 in DNA: TGTGCCAGTAGTAACGGTTTGCTGGGCAATCAGCCCCAGCATTTT. Amino acid sequence: CASSNGLLGNQPQHF.